This T cell receptor beta chain was observed in a study of T cells in Graves' hyperthyroidism and ophthalmopathy. Study-level results: Most expanded thyroid clonotypes above 0.001 also appeared in blood.

Authors of the study amplified TCR beta CDR3 regions from RNA transcripts. HTBI primers were employed in a first-round RT-PCR of the TCR CDR3. Via MiXCR, TCRdb re-called the multiplex PCR reads, giving one row per CDR3 protein. The sample holds under 400,000 distinct CDR3 sequences, around 25% seen once. This clonotype showed up just a few times. The antigen is unknown. The CDR3 runs to 13 residues. Trimming took 3 bases from V and 10 from J, leaving 15 bases between them. The TCR sequence derives from a man in his forties or fifties with Graves' hyperthyroidism. Sequences were obtained from blood. The chain employs TRBV12-3 or TRBV12-4 and TRBJ1-1, with D maybe TRBD1 (6 bases). The CDR3 sequence is CASSLGGPSGAFF. CDR3 in DNA: TGTGCCAGCAGTTTGGGGGGCCCTAGCGGAGCTTTCTTT.